The 17 T cell receptor beta chains below all came from one sample that was sequenced in a study of PD-1 blockade in classical Hodgkin lymphoma. Every single patient, without exception, relapsed after autologous stem cell transplantation, and brentuximab vedotin exposure varied. Here immunoSEQ multiplex PCR was the method, and the copy in TCRdb shows in-frame clones only, minus some. This table has 95,000 to 100,000 clones, approximately 90% appearing once. The source was peripheral blood mononuclear cells (PBMCs), collected before the second cycle of nivolumab. All receptors come from a human donor with classical Hodgkin lymphoma.

About this clone itself: At one of its ends the junction is not consistent with the germline gene, which may arise from a read error. The chain has TRBV30 and TRBJ1-4; D unresolved. This CDR3 is built from 14 residues. The germline gives CDR1 GTSNPN, CDR2 SVGIG (reference sequence). The CDR3 protein is CARSVGGSGEKLFF. The CDR3 DNA reads as TGTGCCCGGAGTGTTGGCGGGTCTGGTGAAAAACTGTTTTTT.

The genes are TRBV13 and TRBJ2-7; the D is unclear. CDR3 length: 13 residues. V was pared by 1 base and J by 3 bases, with 7 bases between. The germline V gene has CDR1 PRHDT and CDR2 FYEKMQ (reference sequence). The CDR3: CASSLVSGYEQYF. The DNA of the CDR3 is TGTGCCAGCAGCTTAGTTTCGGGCTACGAGCAGTACTTC.

The chain couples TRBV5-3 to TRBJ1-5, with TRBD1 identical over 8 bases. TRBV5-3 is an open reading frame whose function is uncertain. V lost 4 bases to trimming and J lost 4 bases; unmatched junction nucleotides: 7. CDR3 length: 15 residues. As DNA, the CDR3 is TGTGCCAGAAGCCTACCGACAGGGGAGAATCAGCCCCAGCATTTT. This codes for CARSLPTGENQPQHF.

V usage is TRBV21-1 and J usage is TRBJ2-3; the D call TRBD2 from the table was never checked on the DNA. TRBV21-1 is flagged as a pseudogene. This CDR3 is 11 amino acids long. The DNA of the CDR3 is TGTGCCAGCTCCCGGGCAGATACGCAGTATTTT. This gives the protein CASSRADTQYF.

The chain uses TRBV7-8 and TRBJ2-7; TRBD2 aligns across 10 bases. The V and J ends lost 3 bases and 0 bases, in that order; junction bases with no gene match: 8. This CDR3 contains 17 residues. CDR1 is SGHVS and CDR2 is FQNEAQ in the germline V gene. Written as DNA, the CDR3 is TGTGCCAGCAGCTTCAAAGCGGGGGGGAAGACCTCCTACGAGCAGTACTTC. Amino acid sequence: CASSFKAGGKTSYEQYF. Based on the CDR3 plus reference TRBV7-8 and TRBJ2-7, the full variable domain is GAGVSQSPRYKVAKRGQDVALRCDPISGHVSLFWYQQALGQGPEFLTYFQNEAQLDKSGLPSDRFFAERPEGSVSTLKIQRTQQEDSAVYLCASSFKAGGKTSYEQYFGPGTRLTVT.

The chain joins TRBV30 to TRBJ2-7; D is perhaps TRBD1 or TRBD2 (6 bases each). CDR1 is GTSNPN and CDR2 is SVGIG in the germline V gene (reference sequence). The CDR3 covers 14 residues. Trimming pared 6 bases from V and 5 bases from J, leaving 20 bases between. The DNA for the CDR3 is TGTGCCTGCCGAAGGGGGGTAGTTTTTGACGAGCAGTACTTC. Translating gives CACRRGVVFDEQYF.

The DNA for the CDR3 is TGTGCCTGGAGTGTTGGTTCCTCTGGAAACACCATATATTTT. It is translated as CAWSVGSSGNTIYF. V usage is TRBV30 and J usage is TRBJ1-3; D remains ambiguous. Trimming took 0 bases from V and 0 from J, leaving 6 bases between them. Germline assignment: CDR1 GTSNPN and CDR2 SVGIG (reference sequence). The CDR3 length is 14 residues. Combining the CDR3 with reference TRBV30 and TRBJ1-3 gives the whole variable domain SQTIHQWPATLVQPVGSPLSLECTVEGTSNPNLYWYRQAAGRGLQLLFYSVGIGQISSEVPQNLSASRPQDRQFILSSKKLLLSDSGFYLCAWSVGSSGNTIYFGEGSWLTVV.

This clone occurred a few times. Other DNA sequences in the sample encode the same CDR3. The J gene is TRBJ1-1, the V gene TRBV2; D gene ambiguous. This CDR3 spans 11 amino acids. Germline CDR1 and CDR2: SNHLY and FYNNEI. Between the trimmed V and J ends, which lost 5 bases and 0 bases, there was a span of 1 base. The CDR3 sequence is CASSLNTEAFF. For the CDR3, the DNA is TGTGCCAGCAGTTTGAACACTGAAGCTTTCTTT.

This chain connects TRBV7-2 to TRBJ1-1; perhaps TRBD1 as D (5 bases). Germline CDR1 reads SGHTA; CDR2 reads FQGNSA. The CDR3 has 14 amino acids. The V and J ends lost 5 bases and 1 base respectively, with 11 bases between them. As DNA, the CDR3 is TGTGCCAGCAGCGCGAGGGACGAGAACACTGAAGCTTTCTTT. Encoded protein: CASSARDENTEAFF. The full variable domain, rest sourced from reference TRBV7-2 and TRBJ1-1, is GAGVSQSPSNKVTEKGKDVELRCDPISGHTALYWYRQSLGQGLEFLIYFQGNSAPDKSGLPSDRFSAERTGGSVSTLTIQRTQQEDSAVYLCASSARDENTEAFFGQGTRLTVV.

The chain uses TRBV4-2 and TRBJ1-2; D is perhaps TRBD1 (5 bases). This CDR3 has 15 residues. Looked up from germline, CDR1 is LGHNA and CDR2 is YNFKEQ. V was pared by 4 bases and J by 6 bases, with 18 bases between. Here the CDR3 reads CASSLLGGVRDGYTF. For the CDR3, the DNA is TGTGCCAGCAGCCTTTTGGGAGGGGTAAGGGATGGCTACACCTTC.

The rearrangement uses TRBV7-9 and TRBJ1-4; 10 nucleotides match TRBD1. V lost 5 bases and J lost 8; bases outside the gene matches: 8. The CDR3 has 15 residues. In germline, CDR1 is SEHNR, CDR2 FQNEAQ (reference sequence). The CDR3 region is CASSPQTGGDEKLFF. The CDR3 DNA follows: TGTGCCAGCAGCCCCCAGACAGGGGGCGACGAAAAACTGTTTTTT.

The chain joins TRBV7-8 to TRBJ2-2; the match to TRBD2 covers 7 bases. Germline V gene sequence: CDR1 SGHVS, CDR2 FQNEAQ. The ends lost 6 bases at V and 4 bases at J; junction bases unmatched: 20. There are 19 residues in the CDR3. CDR3 DNA: TGTGCCAGCAGAGACCGAGGCGCGCGGGGGAGTACGGGCACCGGGGAGCTGTTTTTT. It translates to CASRDRGARGSTGTGELFF.

This chain uses TRBV19 with TRBJ1-5; the match to TRBD1 covers 10 bases. Germline V lookup: CDR1 LNHDA, CDR2 SQIVND (reference sequence). CDR3 length: 15 amino acids. After removal of 3 bases from V and 5 bases from J, the junction contained 4 bases not matched to a gene. The CDR3 bases are TGTGCCAGTAGTATCGGACAGGGGGATCATCAGCCCCAGCATTTT. This translates into CASSIGQGDHQPQHF.

The table lists this clone with a count of one. The rearrangement uses TRBV5-6 and TRBJ2-3, with 9 bases fitting TRBD2. The germline CDR1 and CDR2 sequences are SGHDT and YYEEEE. With V trimmed by 1 base and J by 0 bases, 6 bases remained unmatched. The CDR3 is 17 amino acids. The CDR3 bases are TGTGCCAGCAGCTTGCGTGGGCGGGGGGGTAGCACAGATACGCAGTATTTT. Protein product: CASSLRGRGGSTDTQYF.

The chain recombines TRBV7-2 with TRBJ1-1; D gene ambiguous. The V end lost 3 bases, the J end lost 3 bases, and 11 bases lay between the germline ends. The CDR3 runs to 14 residues. Germline V lookup: CDR1 SGHTA, CDR2 FQGNSA. CDR3 loop: CASSFVPPHTEAFF. CDR3 in DNA: TGTGCCAGCAGCTTTGTTCCCCCCCACACTGAAGCTTTCTTT. The variable domain in full, with the rest retrieved from reference TRBV7-2 and TRBJ1-1, is GAGVSQSPSNKVTEKGKDVELRCDPISGHTALYWYRQSLGQGLEFLIYFQGNSAPDKSGLPSDRFSAERTGGSVSTLTIQRTQQEDSAVYLCASSFVPPHTEAFFGQGTRLTVV.

Concerning this clone: Because it lacks the conserved phenylalanine or tryptophan at the end, this CDR3 is likely a read error. The DNA is left out, because the CDR3 cannot be placed on it with certainty; the CDR3 is given as TCRdb lists it. This sequence joins TRBV6-5 and TRBJ1-1; the table names TRBD1, a call not compared with the DNA. Germline V CDR1 and CDR2: MNHEY, SVGAGI. The CDR3 adds up to 9 amino acids, both ends counted. CDR3: CASRQGSPG.

This chain links TRBV6-5 with TRBJ1-6, with 8 positions matching TRBD1. CDR1 and CDR2 from the germline V gene are MNHEY and SVGAGI. The junction had 0 bases not matched to a gene; V was cut back by 0 bases and J by 5 bases. This CDR3 has 15 residues. The CDR3 nucleotides are TGTGCCAGCAGTTACTCGACAGGGGATAATTCACCCCTCCACTTT. Its translation is CASSYSTGDNSPLHF.